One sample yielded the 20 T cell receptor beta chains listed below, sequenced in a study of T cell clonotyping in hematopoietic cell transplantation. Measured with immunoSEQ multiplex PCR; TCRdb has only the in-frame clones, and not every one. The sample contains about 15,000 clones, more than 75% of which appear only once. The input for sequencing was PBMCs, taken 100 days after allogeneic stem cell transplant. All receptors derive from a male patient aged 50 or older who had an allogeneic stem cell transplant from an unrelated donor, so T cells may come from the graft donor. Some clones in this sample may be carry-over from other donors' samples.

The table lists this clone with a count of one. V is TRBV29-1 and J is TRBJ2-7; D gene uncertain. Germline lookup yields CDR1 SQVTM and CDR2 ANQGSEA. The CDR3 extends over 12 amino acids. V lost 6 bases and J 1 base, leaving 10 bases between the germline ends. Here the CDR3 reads CSVRTDSYEQYF. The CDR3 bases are TGCAGCGTCCGGACGGATTCCTACGAGCAGTACTTC.

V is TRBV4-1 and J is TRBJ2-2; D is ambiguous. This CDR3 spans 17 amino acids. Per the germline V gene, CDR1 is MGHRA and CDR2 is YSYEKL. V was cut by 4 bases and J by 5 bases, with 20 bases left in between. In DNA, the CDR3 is TGCGCCAGCAGCCCAGTAGACTTAGGGTTTGTGACCGGGGAGCTGTTTTTT. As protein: CASSPVDLGFVTGELFF.

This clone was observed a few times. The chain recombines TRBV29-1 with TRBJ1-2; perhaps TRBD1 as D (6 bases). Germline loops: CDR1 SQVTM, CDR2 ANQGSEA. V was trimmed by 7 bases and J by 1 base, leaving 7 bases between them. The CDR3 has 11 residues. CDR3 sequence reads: CSGTVNYGYTF. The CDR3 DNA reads TGCAGCGGGACAGTTAACTATGGCTACACCTTC.

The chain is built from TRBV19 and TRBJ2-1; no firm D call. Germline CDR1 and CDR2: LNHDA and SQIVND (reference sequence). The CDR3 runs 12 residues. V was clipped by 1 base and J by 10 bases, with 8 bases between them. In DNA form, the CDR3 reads TGTGCCAGTAGTATAGGCCCCTCCGAGCAGTTCTTC. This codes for CASSIGPSEQFF.

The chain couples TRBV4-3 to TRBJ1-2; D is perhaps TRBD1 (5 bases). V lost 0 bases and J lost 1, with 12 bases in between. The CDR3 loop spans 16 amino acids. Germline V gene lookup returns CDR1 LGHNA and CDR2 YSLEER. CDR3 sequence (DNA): TGCGCCAGCAGCCAAGATCCGGCAGGGAGTAACTATGGCTACACCTTC. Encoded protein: CASSQDPAGSNYGYTF.

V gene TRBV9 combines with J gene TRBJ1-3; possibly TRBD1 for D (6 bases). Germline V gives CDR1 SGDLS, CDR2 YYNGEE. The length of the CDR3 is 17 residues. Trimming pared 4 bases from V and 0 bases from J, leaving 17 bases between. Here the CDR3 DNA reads TGTGCCAGCAGCCTCGGCGTGGGGGCCGCCTCTGGAAACACCATATATTTT. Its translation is CASSLGVGAASGNTIYF.

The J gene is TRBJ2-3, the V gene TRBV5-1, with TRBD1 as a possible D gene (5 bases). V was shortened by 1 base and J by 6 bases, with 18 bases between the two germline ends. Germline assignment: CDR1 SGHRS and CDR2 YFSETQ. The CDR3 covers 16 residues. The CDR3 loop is CASSLNPPGLWDTQYF. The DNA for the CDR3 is TGCGCCAGCAGCTTGAACCCCCCAGGGTTGTGGGATACGCAGTATTTT.

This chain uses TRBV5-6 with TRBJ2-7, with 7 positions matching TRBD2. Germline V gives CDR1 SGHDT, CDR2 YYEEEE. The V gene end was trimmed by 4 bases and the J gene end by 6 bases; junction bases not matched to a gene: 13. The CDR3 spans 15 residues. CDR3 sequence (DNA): TGTGCCAGCAGCCGGCGGGGGATTTACCAGGGCGAGCAGTACTTC. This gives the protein CASSRRGIYQGEQYF.

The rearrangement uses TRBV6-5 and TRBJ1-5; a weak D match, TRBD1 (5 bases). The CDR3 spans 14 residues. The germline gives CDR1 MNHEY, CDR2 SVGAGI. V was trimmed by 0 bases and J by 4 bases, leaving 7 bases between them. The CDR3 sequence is CASSYSGGNQPQHF. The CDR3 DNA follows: TGTGCCAGCAGTTACTCGGGGGGAAATCAGCCCCAGCATTTT.

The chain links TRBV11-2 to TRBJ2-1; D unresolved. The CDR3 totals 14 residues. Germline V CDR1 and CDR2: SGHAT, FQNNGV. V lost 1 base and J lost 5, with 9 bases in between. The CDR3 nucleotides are TGTGCCAGCAGCTTAGTTGGCAACAACAATGAGCAGTTCTTC. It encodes CASSLVGNNNEQFF.

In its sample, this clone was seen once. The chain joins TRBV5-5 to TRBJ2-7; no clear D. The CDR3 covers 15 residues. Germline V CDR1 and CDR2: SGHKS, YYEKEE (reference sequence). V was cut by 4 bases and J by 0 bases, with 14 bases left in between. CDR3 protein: CASSPRTASSYEQYF. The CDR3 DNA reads TGTGCCAGCAGCCCCCGGACCGCTAGCTCCTACGAGCAGTACTTC.

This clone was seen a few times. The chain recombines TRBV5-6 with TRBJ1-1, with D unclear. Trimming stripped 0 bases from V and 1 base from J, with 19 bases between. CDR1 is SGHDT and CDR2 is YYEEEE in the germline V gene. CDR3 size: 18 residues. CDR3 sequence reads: CASSLVWIMGGRNTEAFF. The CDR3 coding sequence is TGTGCCAGCAGCTTGGTCTGGATTATGGGTGGACGGAACACTGAAGCTTTCTTT.

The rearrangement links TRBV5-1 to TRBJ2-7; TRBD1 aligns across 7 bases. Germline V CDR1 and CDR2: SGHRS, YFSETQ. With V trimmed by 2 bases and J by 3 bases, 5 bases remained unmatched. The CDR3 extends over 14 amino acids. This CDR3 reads CASSFSGQDYEQYF. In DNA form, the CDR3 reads TGCGCCAGCAGCTTTTCCGGACAGGACTACGAGCAGTACTTC.

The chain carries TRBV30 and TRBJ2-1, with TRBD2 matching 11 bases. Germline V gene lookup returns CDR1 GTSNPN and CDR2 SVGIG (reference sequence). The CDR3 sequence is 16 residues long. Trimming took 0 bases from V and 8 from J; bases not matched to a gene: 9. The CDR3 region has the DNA TGTGCCTGGAGTGTTGGGCTAGCGGGGGGTGAAGATGAGCAGTTCTTC. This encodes CAWSVGLAGGEDEQFF.

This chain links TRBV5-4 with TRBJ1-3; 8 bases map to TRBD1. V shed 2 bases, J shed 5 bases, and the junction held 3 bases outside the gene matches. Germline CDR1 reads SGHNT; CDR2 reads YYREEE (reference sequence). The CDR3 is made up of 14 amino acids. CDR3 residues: CASSFGQGRNTIYF. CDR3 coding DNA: TGTGCCAGCAGCTTTGGACAGGGCAGAAACACCATATATTTT.

The CDR3 region has the DNA TGTGCCAGCAGTTGGGGTCGACATTCCGACGGCTACACCTTC. Translated, it gives CASSWGRHSDGYTF. The chain has TRBV27 and TRBJ1-2; no reliable D call. Germline-derived CDR1 and CDR2 are MNHEY and SMNVEV (reference sequence). The CDR3 runs 14 residues. Between the trimmed V and J ends, which lost 4 bases and 8 bases, there was a span of 17 bases.

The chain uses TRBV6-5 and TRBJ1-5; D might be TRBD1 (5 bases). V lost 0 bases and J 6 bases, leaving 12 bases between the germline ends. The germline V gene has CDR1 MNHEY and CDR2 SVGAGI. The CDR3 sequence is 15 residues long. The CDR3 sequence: CASSYSGVGSQPQHF. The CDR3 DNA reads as TGTGCCAGCAGTTACTCGGGGGTAGGAAGTCAGCCCCAGCATTTT.

The CDR3 coding sequence is TGTGCCAGCAGCTTCGGGTGGGGAGAGACCCAGTACTTC. This translates into CASSFGWGETQYF. The chain combines TRBV5-8 with TRBJ2-5, with D unresolved. The V end lost 2 bases, the J end lost 4 bases, and 9 bases lay between the germline ends. From germline, CDR1 is SGHTS and CDR2 YDEGEE. The CDR3 runs to 13 residues.

CDR3 sequence (DNA): TGTGCCAGCAGTTATGGGGGTCAGAAGACTGAAGCTTTCTTT. Protein product: CASSYGGQKTEAFF. The chain employs TRBV6-5 and TRBJ1-1, with a tentative D call TRBD1 (5 bases). V lost 3 bases to trimming and J lost 5 bases, with 13 bases between them. The CDR3 loop spans 14 amino acids. Germline V CDR1 and CDR2: MNHEY, SVGAGI.

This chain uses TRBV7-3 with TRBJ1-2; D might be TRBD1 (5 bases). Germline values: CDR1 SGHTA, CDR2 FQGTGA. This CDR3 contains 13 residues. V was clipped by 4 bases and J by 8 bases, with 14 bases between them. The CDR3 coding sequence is TGTGCCAGCAGCTCGACAGATACTAGCGGCTACACCTTC. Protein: CASSSTDTSGYTF.